The 5 T cell receptor beta chains below come from one sample, sequenced in a study of vaccination effects on CD4 cells after COVID-19. Antigen specificity for these receptors is unknown. Antigen-specific CD4+ T cells were expanded (with viral peptide pools) by the ViraFEST assay ahead of sequencing. Culturing for approximately 10 days preceded CD4+ T cell isolation. Each vaccine recipient was nucleocapsid antibody negative and had no prior SARS-CoV-2 infection. Repertoires were generated with immunoSEQ multiplex PCR, while TCRdb's copy carries only in-frame clones and drops some. The sample consists of approximately 30,000 clones, roughly two thirds of them appearing once. Sequenced material: CD4+ T cells from PBMCs cultured with SARS-CoV-2 spike peptides, taken before COVID-19 vaccination. Source of these receptors: a human donor who received a COVID-19 vaccine.

The rearrangement joins TRBV11-2 to TRBJ1-2, with a possible D match to TRBD1 (5 bases). The CDR3 runs 14 residues. Trimming pared 7 bases from V and 2 bases from J, leaving 14 bases between. Germline CDR1 is SGHAT and CDR2 is FQNNGV. This CDR3 reads CASNFKGDNYGYTF. In DNA form, the CDR3 reads TGTGCCAGCAACTTTAAAGGGGACAACTATGGCTACACCTTC. The whole variable domain, remainder taken from reference TRBV11-2 and TRBJ1-2, is EAGVAQSPRYKIIEKRQSVAFWCNPISGHATLYWYQQILGQGPKLLIQFQNNGVVDDSQLPKDRFSAERLKGVDSTLKIQPAKLEDSAVYLCASNFKGDNYGYTFGSGTRLTVV.

The genes are TRBV7-2 and TRBJ2-5; tentatively, D is TRBD2 (5 bases). V was pared by 6 bases and J by 7 bases, with 15 bases between. This CDR3 is built from 13 residues. Germline-derived CDR1 and CDR2 are SGHTA and FQGNSA. This CDR3 reads CASRRGPRVTQYF. The CDR3 bases are TGTGCCAGCAGGCGTGGGCCGCGGGTGACCCAGTACTTC.

The V gene is TRBV5-1, the J gene TRBJ1-2; 7 nucleotides agree with TRBD1. CDR1 and CDR2 (germline): SGHRS, YFSETQ. The CDR3 has 15 residues. V was pared by 4 bases and J by 4 bases, with 10 bases of the junction left unmatched. The CDR3 DNA is TGCGCCAGCAGCCGTACTGGACAGGCAAGCTATGGCTACACCTTC. Translation: CASSRTGQASYGYTF.

This clone has more than one count but fewer than ten. The J gene is TRBJ2-5, the V gene TRBV7-6, with D perhaps matching TRBD2 (7 bases). Trimming stripped 1 base from V and 3 bases from J, with 18 bases between. Germline V CDR1 and CDR2: SGHVS, FNYEAQ. The CDR3 spans 17 residues. The CDR3 nucleotides read TGTGCCAGCAGCTTAGGTTGGGTTGGGGGGGCCGAAGAGACCCAGTACTTC. Its protein is CASSLGWVGGAEETQYF.

The chain uses TRBV9 and TRBJ2-2; D gene uncertain. The length of the CDR3 is 14 residues. The V and J ends lost 2 bases and 6 bases respectively, with 11 bases between them. Germline V gene data show CDR1 as SGDLS and CDR2 as YYNGEE. The CDR3 is CASSVSSAPGELFF. As DNA, the CDR3 is TGTGCCAGCAGCGTTTCGAGCGCTCCCGGGGAGCTGTTTTTT.